These 12 T cell receptor beta chains came from one sample sequenced in a study of human T cells and chemical hapten exposure. TCRdb passed the RACE reads through MiXCR, listing each CDR3 protein once. Here the sample spans about 110,000 distinct CDR3 sequences, about 12% being singletons. Documented time point: pre-sensitization, week 0. Treatment given: therapeutic diphenylcyclopropenone sensitization with weekly scalp DPC. The sample here was whole blood, taken in connection with sensitization to the hapten diphenylcyclopropenone (DPC). The receptors come from a woman between 50 and 59 years old with alopecia areata. Some clones in this sample may be carry-over from other donors' samples.

The chain recombines TRBV10-2 with TRBJ2-2, with D tentatively TRBD1 (6 bases). CDR1 and CDR2 from the germline V gene are WSHSY and SAAADI. The CDR3 spans 16 residues. The V end lost 7 bases, the J end lost 5 bases, and 20 bases lay between the germline ends. The DNA of the CDR3 is TGCGCCAGCAAGTTCCGGGACACCAGCAGGACCGGGGAGCTGTTTTTT. Translating gives CASKFRDTSRTGELFF.

CDR3 in DNA: TGTGCCAGTAGTAACCTAGCGGGACTAGGCTACAATGAGCAGTTCTTC. Protein product: CASSNLAGLGYNEQFF. V and J are TRBV19 and TRBJ2-1; 9 nucleotides align to TRBD2. The trim removed 4 bases at V and 3 bases at J, leaving 7 bases unmatched. The CDR3 totals 16 residues. Germline V gives CDR1 LNHDA, CDR2 SQIVND (reference sequence).

Ten or more counts support this clonotype. In DNA, the CDR3 is TGCAGCGGGGTCCCACGAAGAGGACTAGCGGGCACAGATACGCAGTATTTT. Amino acid sequence: CSGVPRRGLAGTDTQYF. J is TRBJ2-3 and V is TRBV29-1, with 10 bases identical to TRBD2. The CDR3 has 17 amino acids. The trim removed 7 bases at V and 1 base at J, leaving 14 bases unmatched. Germline lookup yields CDR1 SQVTM and CDR2 ANQGSEA.

This clonotype was counted between two and nine times. CDR3 coding DNA: TGTGCCAGCAGTTTGTCATTGGGGCAATCTCAAGGCTACACCTTC. Residues: CASSLSLGQSQGYTF. The chain links TRBV12-3 or TRBV12-4 to TRBJ1-2, with TRBD1 as a possible D gene (5 bases). This CDR3 is built from 15 residues. The V end was cut by 3 bases, the J end by 8 bases, with 19 bases between.

The table lists this clonotype with a few counts. The chain recombines TRBV12-3 or TRBV12-4 with TRBJ2-2; 9 bases fit TRBD1. This CDR3 contains 16 residues. Unmatched junction bases numbered 6, after V lost 6 bases and J lost 1 base. The CDR3 reads CASRLPGQGNTGELFF. In DNA form, the CDR3 reads TGTGCCAGCAGACTACCGGGACAGGGGAACACCGGGGAGCTGTTTTTT.

The chain employs TRBV11-2 and TRBJ2-3; D ambiguous. Trimming took off 1 base at V and 6 bases at J, with 14 bases between the two ends. This CDR3 is built from 15 residues. CDR1 and CDR2 (germline): SGHAT, FQNNGV. CDR3 sequence reads: CASSLVVWGTDTQYF. The CDR3 DNA reads as TGTGCCAGCAGCTTAGTGGTGTGGGGAACGGATACGCAGTATTTT.

The chain is built from TRBV18 and TRBJ2-3; D unresolved. Germline V gene lookup returns CDR1 KGHSH and CDR2 LQKENI. Trimming took 0 bases from V and 0 from J, leaving 10 bases between them. The CDR3 has 16 residues. Here the CDR3 reads CASSPPRTDSTDTQYF. CDR3 DNA sequence: TGTGCCAGCTCACCACCAAGAACGGATAGCACAGATACGCAGTATTTT.

In its sample, this clonotype was seen many times. The chain employs TRBV4-2 and TRBJ1-1, with D tentatively TRBD1 (6 bases). CDR1 is LGHNA and CDR2 is YNFKEQ in the germline V gene. Between the trimmed V and J ends, which lost 3 bases and 3 bases, there was a span of 11 bases. The CDR3 is made up of 14 amino acids. The CDR3 loop reads CASSQSTGYTEAFF. For the CDR3, the DNA is TGTGCCAGCAGCCAGTCGACAGGCTACACTGAAGCTTTCTTT.

The chain uses TRBV29-1 and TRBJ2-3, with D possibly being TRBD1 (6 bases). CDR3 length: 12 amino acids. V dropped 5 bases and J dropped 2 bases, with 8 bases sitting between them. CDR1 and CDR2 from the germline V gene are SQVTM and ANQGSEA. CDR3 sequence: CSVRGHTDTQYF. The CDR3 region has the DNA TGCAGCGTTCGGGGACACACAGATACGCAGTATTTT.

The sample holds a few counts of this clonotype. V and J are TRBV20-1 and TRBJ2-3, with a weak D call TRBD2 (6 bases). Trimming cost V 0 bases and J 4 bases, with 17 bases left between them. Germline V gene lookup returns CDR1 DFQATT and CDR2 SNEGSKA (reference sequence). The CDR3 loop spans 16 amino acids. The CDR3 nucleotides are TGCAGTGCTAGAGATTCCGGAGGCGGGAACCCAGATACGCAGTATTTT. Its protein is CSARDSGGGNPDTQYF.

This chain uses TRBV20-1 with TRBJ2-2; unclear D gene. The CDR3 sequence is 12 residues long. Germline loops: CDR1 DFQATT, CDR2 SNEGSKA (reference sequence). V lost 2 bases and J 4 bases, leaving 5 bases between the germline ends. CDR3 sequence: CSARTGTGELFF. For the CDR3, the DNA is TGCAGTGCTAGAACCGGCACCGGGGAGCTGTTTTTT.

The chain carries TRBV28 and TRBJ2-1, with 10 bases that match TRBD2. J gave up 7 bases and V 8 bases, and 2 bases lay outside the gene matches. Germline V gene sequence: CDR1 MDHEN, CDR2 SYDVKM. The CDR3 has 12 amino acids. The CDR3 DNA is TGTGCCAGCCAGCGGGGGGGGAATGAGCAGTTCTTC. It translates to CASQRGGNEQFF. Based on the CDR3 plus reference TRBV28 and TRBJ2-1, the full variable domain is DVKVTQSSRYLVKRTGEKVFLECVQDMDHENMFWYRQDPGLGLRLIYFSYDVKMKEKGDIPEGYSVSREKKERFSLILESASTNQTSMYLCASQRGGNEQFFGPGTRLTVL.